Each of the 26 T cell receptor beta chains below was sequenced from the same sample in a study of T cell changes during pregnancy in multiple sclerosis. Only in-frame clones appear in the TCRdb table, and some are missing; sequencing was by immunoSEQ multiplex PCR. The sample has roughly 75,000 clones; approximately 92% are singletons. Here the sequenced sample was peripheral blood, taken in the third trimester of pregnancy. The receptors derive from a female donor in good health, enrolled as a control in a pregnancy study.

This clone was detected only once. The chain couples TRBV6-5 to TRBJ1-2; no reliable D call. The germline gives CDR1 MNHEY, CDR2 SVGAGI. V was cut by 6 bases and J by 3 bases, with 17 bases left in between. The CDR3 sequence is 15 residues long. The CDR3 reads CASSLTGKEDYGYTF. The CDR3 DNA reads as TGTGCCAGCAGCCTAACGGGGAAGGAGGACTATGGCTACACCTTC.

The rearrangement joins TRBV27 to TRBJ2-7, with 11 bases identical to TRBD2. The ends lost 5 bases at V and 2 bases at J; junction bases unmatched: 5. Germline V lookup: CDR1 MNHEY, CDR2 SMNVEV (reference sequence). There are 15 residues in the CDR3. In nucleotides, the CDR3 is TGTGCCAGCAGTCCCCGGACTAGCGGGCCCTACGAGCAGTACTTC. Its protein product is CASSPRTSGPYEQYF.

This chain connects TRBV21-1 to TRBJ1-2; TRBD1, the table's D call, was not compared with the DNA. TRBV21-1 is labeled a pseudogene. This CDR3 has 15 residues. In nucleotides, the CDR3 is TGTGCCAGCAGCCGTCCCGGGACAGGGCGCTATGGCTACACCTTC. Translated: CASSRPGTGRYGYTF.

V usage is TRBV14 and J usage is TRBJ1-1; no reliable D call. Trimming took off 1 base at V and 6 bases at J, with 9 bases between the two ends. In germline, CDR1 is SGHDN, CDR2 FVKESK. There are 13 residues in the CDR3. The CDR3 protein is CASSQVPSSEAFF. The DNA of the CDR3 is TGTGCCAGCAGCCAAGTTCCGTCCTCTGAAGCTTTCTTT.

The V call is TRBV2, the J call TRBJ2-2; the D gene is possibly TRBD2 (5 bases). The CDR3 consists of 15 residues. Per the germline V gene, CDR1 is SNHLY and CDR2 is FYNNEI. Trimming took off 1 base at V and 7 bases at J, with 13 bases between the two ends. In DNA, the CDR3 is TGTGCCAGCAGTGAAGTGGTAACTAGGGTCGGGGAGCTGTTTTTT. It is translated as CASSEVVTRVGELFF.

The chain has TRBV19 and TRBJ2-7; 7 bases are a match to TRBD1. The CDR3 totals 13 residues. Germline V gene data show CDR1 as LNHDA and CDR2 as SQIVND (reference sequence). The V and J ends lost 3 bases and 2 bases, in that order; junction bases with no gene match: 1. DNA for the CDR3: TGTGCCAGTAGTATGAGGGGGCCCTACGAGCAGTACTTC. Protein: CASSMRGPYEQYF.

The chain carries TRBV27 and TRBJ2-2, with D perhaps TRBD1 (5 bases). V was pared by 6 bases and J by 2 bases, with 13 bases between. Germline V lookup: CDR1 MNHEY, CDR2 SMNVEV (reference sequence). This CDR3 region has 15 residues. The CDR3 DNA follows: TGTGCCAGCAGATGGTTACAGGTTAACACCGGGGAGCTGTTTTTT. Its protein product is CASRWLQVNTGELFF.

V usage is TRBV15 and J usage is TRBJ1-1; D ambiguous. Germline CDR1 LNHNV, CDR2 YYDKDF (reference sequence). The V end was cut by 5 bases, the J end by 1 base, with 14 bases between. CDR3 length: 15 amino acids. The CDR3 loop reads CATSSFHTGNTEAFF. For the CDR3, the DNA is TGTGCCACCAGCTCGTTCCACACGGGGAACACTGAAGCTTTCTTT.

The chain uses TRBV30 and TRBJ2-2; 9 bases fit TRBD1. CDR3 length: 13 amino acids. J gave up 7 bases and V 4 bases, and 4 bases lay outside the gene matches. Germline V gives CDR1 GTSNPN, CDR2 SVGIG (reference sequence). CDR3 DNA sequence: TGTGCCTGGAACAGGGGGCTCGGCGGGGAGCTGTTTTTT. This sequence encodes CAWNRGLGGELFF.

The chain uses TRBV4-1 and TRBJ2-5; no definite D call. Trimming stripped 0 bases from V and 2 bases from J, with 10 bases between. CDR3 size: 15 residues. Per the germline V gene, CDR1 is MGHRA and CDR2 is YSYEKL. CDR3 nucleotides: TGCGCCAGCAGCCAAGATCAAGCGTTTCAAGAGACCCAGTACTTC. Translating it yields CASSQDQAFQETQYF.

DNA for the CDR3: TGTGCCAGCAGCTCCGGTCCCAGGCGATGGAACACTGAAGCTTTCTTT. Amino acids: CASSSGPRRWNTEAFF. The chain employs TRBV7-2 and TRBJ1-1; no definite D call. This CDR3 is built from 16 residues. Between the trimmed V and J ends, which lost 4 bases and 1 base, there was a span of 16 bases. Germline lookup yields CDR1 SGHTA and CDR2 FQGNSA.

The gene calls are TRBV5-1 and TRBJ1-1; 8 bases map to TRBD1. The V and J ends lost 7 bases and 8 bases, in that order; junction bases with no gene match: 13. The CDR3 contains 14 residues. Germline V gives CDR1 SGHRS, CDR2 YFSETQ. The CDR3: CASGGTGTGPEAFF. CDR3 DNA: TGCGCCAGCGGAGGCACCGGGACAGGCCCCGAAGCTTTCTTT.

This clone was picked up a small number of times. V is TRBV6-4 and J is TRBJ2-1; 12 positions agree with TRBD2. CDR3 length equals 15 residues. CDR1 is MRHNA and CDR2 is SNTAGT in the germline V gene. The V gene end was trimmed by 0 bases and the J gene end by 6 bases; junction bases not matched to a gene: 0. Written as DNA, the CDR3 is TGTGCCAGCAGTGACTCGACTAGCGGGAGCAATGAGCAGTTCTTC. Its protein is CASSDSTSGSNEQFF.

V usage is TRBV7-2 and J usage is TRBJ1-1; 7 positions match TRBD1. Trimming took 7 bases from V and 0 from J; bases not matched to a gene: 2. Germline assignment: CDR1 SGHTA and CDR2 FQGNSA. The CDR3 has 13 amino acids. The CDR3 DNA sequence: TGTGCCAGCAAGGGACAGTTGAACACTGAAGCTTTCTTT. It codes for CASKGQLNTEAFF. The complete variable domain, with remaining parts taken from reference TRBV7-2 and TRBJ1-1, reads GAGVSQSPSNKVTEKGKDVELRCDPISGHTALYWYRQSLGQGLEFLIYFQGNSAPDKSGLPSDRFSAERTGGSVSTLTIQRTQQEDSAVYLCASKGQLNTEAFFGQGTRLTVV.

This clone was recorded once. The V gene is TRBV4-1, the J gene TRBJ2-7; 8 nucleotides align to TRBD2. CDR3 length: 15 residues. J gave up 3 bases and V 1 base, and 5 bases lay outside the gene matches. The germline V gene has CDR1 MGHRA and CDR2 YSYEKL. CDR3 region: CASSQGTSGDYEQYF. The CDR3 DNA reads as TGCGCCAGCAGCCAAGGAACTAGCGGAGACTACGAGCAGTACTTC.

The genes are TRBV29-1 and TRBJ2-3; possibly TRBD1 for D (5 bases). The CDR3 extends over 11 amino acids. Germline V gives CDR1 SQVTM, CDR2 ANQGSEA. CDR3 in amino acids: CTTAQGDTQYF. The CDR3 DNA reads TGCACCACGGCCCAGGGAGATACGCAGTATTTT.

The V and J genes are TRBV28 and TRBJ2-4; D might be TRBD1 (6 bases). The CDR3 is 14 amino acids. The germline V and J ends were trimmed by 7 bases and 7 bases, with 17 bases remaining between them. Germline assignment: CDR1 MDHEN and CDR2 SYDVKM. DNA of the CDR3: TGTGCCAGCACCCCCCGTCTAAGGGGGAACATTCAGTACTTC. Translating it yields CASTPRLRGNIQYF.

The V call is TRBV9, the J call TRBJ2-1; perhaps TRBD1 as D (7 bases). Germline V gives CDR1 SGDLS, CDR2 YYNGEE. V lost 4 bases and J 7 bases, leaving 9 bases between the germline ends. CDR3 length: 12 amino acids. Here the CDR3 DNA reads TGTGCCAGCAGCCCAGGGGGGAATGAGCAGTTCTTC. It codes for CASSPGGNEQFF.

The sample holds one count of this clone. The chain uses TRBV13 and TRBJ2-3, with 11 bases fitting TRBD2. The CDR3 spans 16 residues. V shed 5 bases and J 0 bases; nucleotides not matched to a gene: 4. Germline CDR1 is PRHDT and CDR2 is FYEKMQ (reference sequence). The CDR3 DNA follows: TGTGCCAGCAGCCCCCGGACTAGCGGGAGCACAGATACGCAGTATTTT. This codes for CASSPRTSGSTDTQYF.

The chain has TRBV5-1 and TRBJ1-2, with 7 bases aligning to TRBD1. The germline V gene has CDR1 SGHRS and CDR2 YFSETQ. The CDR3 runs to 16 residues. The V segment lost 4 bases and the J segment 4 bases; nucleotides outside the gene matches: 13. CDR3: CASSPPETGVGYGYTF. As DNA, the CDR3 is TGCGCCAGCAGCCCACCTGAAACAGGGGTCGGCTATGGCTACACCTTC. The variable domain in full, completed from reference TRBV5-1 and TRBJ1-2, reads KAGVTQTPRYLIKTRGQQVTLSCSPISGHRSVSWYQQTPGQGLQFLFEYFSETQRNKGNFPGRFSGRQFSNSRSEMNVSTLELGDSALYLCASSPPETGVGYGYTFGSGTRLTVV.

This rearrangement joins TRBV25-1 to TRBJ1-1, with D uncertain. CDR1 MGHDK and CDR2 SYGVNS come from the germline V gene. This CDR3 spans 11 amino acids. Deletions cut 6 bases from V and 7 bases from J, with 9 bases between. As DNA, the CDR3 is TGTGCCAGCAGCCAGACTCATGAAGCTTTCTTT. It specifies CASSQTHEAFF.

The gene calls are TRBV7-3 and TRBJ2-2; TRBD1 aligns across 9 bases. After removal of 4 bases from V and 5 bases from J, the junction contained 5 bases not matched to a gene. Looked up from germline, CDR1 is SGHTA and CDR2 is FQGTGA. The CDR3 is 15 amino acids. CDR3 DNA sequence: TGTGCCAGCAGCTCACAGGGGGCAGGAACCGGGGAGCTGTTTTTT. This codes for CASSSQGAGTGELFF.

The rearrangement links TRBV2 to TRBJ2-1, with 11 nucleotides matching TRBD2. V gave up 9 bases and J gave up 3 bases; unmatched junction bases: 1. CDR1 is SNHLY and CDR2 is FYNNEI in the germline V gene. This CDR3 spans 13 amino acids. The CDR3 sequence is CARGLADYNEQFF. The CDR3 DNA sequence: TGTGCCAGGGGACTAGCGGACTACAATGAGCAGTTCTTC. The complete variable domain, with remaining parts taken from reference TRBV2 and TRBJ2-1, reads EPEVTQTPSHQVTQMGQEVILRCVPISNHLYFYWYRQILGQKVEFLVSFYNNEISEKSEIFDDQFSVERPDGSNFTLKIRSTKLEDSAMYFCARGLADYNEQFFGPGTRLTVL.

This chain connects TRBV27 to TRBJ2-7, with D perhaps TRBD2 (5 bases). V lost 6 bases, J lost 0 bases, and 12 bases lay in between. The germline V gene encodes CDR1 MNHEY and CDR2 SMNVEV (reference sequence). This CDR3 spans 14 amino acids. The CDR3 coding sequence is TGTGCCAGCAGCGGGCAGCGGAGCTCCTACGAGCAGTACTTC. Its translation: CASSGQRSSYEQYF.

CDR3 sequence reads: CASSWGRGGTEAFF. For the CDR3, the DNA is TGTGCCAGCAGTTGGGGCCGCGGCGGCACTGAAGCTTTCTTT. This rearrangement joins TRBV6-5 to TRBJ1-1; tentatively, D is TRBD1 (5 bases). The ends were cut back, 4 bases at V and 4 bases at J, with 13 bases in the middle. The CDR3 loop spans 14 amino acids. Germline CDR1 MNHEY, CDR2 SVGAGI.

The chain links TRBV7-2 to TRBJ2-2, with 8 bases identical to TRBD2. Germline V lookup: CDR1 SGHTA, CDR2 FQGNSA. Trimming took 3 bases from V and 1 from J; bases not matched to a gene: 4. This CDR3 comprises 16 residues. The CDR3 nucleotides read TGTGCCAGCAGCTTCGGGAGGGGGGGGAACACCGGGGAGCTGTTTTTT. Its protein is CASSFGRGGNTGELFF.